The 27 T cell receptor beta chains below come from one sample, sequenced in a study of blood T cells in healthy people across ages. Next came a second PCR, run for about 7 to 12 cycles, which used a sample-barcoded 5' primer along with a J-beta primer mix. TCRdb called the 5' RACE reads again in MiXCR, with one record for every CDR3 protein. Of around 1,600,000 distinct CDR3 sequences detected, roughly two fifths appear once; the ten largest clones hold approximately 4.1%. Material: blood. These receptors all stem from a woman aged 18 to 35 in good health.

This sequence joins TRBV6-1 and TRBJ2-4; 9 positions match TRBD2. The assigned J gene may be wrong: the sequence end matches TRBJ2-7 better. Germline CDR1 is MNHNS and CDR2 is SASEGT. This CDR3 spans 15 amino acids. CDR3 region: CASSERGGANYEQYF. The CDR3 nucleotides are TGTGCCAGCAGTGAGCGCGGGGGGGCCAACTACGAGCAGTACTTC.

The chain combines TRBV4-2 with TRBJ2-3; 10 positions agree with TRBD2. This CDR3 spans 22 amino acids. The ends lost 0 bases at V and 0 bases at J; junction bases unmatched: 18. Germline V gene lookup returns CDR1 LGHNA and CDR2 YNFKEQ. This chain's CDR3 is CASSQEIRAGRTSGYSTDTQYF. Here the CDR3 DNA reads TGTGCCAGCAGCCAAGAGATTCGCGCAGGGAGGACTAGCGGTTATAGCACAGATACGCAGTATTTT.

This clonotype was picked up many times. V gene TRBV4-1 combines with J gene TRBJ2-1; D is perhaps TRBD2 (7 bases). The V gene's germline CDR1 is MGHRA and CDR2 YSYEKL. This CDR3 has 15 amino acids. Trimming stripped 10 bases from V and 8 bases from J, with 24 bases between. The CDR3 coding sequence is TGCGCCACAGGGATTAAGGGGGGGGGAATCGATGAGCAGTTCTTC. It is translated as CATGIKGGGIDEQFF.

The chain is built from TRBV28 and TRBJ2-1; 8 bases are shared with TRBD1. The ends lost 5 bases at V and 13 bases at J; junction bases unmatched: 13. Germline-derived CDR1 and CDR2 are MDHEN and SYDVKM. The CDR3 runs to 14 residues. CDR3 nucleotide sequence: TGTGCCAGCAGTCTATCAGGGGGCCAAGAGACCCAGTTCTTC. Translation gives CASSLSGGQETQFF.

This clonotype was observed a few times. The rearrangement links TRBV5-1 to TRBJ2-7; D might be TRBD2 (6 bases). Germline V CDR1 and CDR2: SGHRS, YFSETQ. Trimming pared 4 bases from V and 7 bases from J, leaving 21 bases between. The CDR3 is 15 residues long. CDR3 coding DNA: TGCGCCAGCAGCCCTCCGGGAGTAGTAAACAATGAGCAGTACTTC. Translating gives CASSPPGVVNNEQYF.

There are a few counts of this clonotype. The rearrangement uses TRBV12-3 or TRBV12-4 and TRBJ2-3, with D unclear. Trimming left V 7 bases short and J 4 bases short, with 12 bases between. The CDR3 covers 13 residues. CDR3 sequence: CASIPISADTQYF. In DNA form, the CDR3 reads TGTGCCAGCATCCCAATTTCCGCAGATACGCAGTATTTT.

V gene TRBV7-2 combines with J gene TRBJ2-7, with D tentatively TRBD1 or TRBD2 (5 bases each). The V and J ends lost 3 bases and 0 bases respectively, with 12 bases between them. Germline V gene sequence: CDR1 SGHTA, CDR2 FQGNSA. This CDR3 has 15 residues. CDR3 region: CASSFGTLSSYEQYF. CDR3 sequence (DNA): TGTGCCAGCAGCTTCGGGACGTTAAGCTCCTACGAGCAGTACTTC.

This clonotype came up a few times. J is TRBJ1-5 and V is TRBV12-3 or TRBV12-4; no reliable D call. This CDR3 is 15 amino acids long. The ends were cut back, 4 bases at V and 0 bases at J, with 10 bases in the middle. CDR3 coding DNA: TGTGCCAGCAGTTCCTCGGGCCTTAGCAATCAGCCCCAGCATTTT. Translation gives CASSSSGLSNQPQHF.

V is TRBV4-3 and J is TRBJ2-1, with 9 bases identical to TRBD2. The CDR3 totals 17 residues. J was trimmed by 9 bases and V by 2 bases; bases with no gene match: 14. Germline CDR1 reads LGHNA; CDR2 reads YSLEER. The CDR3 here is CASSQRLAAPSTAEQFF. The CDR3 DNA reads TGCGCCAGCAGCCAAAGACTAGCGGCCCCGAGCACGGCTGAGCAGTTCTTC.

This clonotype was found a few times. V is TRBV10-3 and J is TRBJ2-1, with 8 nucleotides matching TRBD1. V dropped 3 bases and J dropped 0; count of bases not matched to a gene: 4. This CDR3 has 16 residues. Germline values: CDR1 ENHRY, CDR2 SYGVKD. The CDR3 here is CAISDPDRGSYNEQFF. The CDR3 region has the DNA TGTGCCATCAGTGACCCTGACAGGGGCTCCTACAATGAGCAGTTCTTC.

This chain links TRBV24-1 with TRBJ2-1; weak D call: TRBD1 (6 bases). V shed 0 bases and J shed 3 bases, with 14 bases lying between them. CDR1 and CDR2 (germline): KGHDR, SFDVKD. The length of the CDR3 is 17 residues. The CDR3 sequence: CATSDLKGDHHYNEQFF. The CDR3 coding sequence is TGTGCCACCAGTGATTTGAAGGGGGACCATCACTACAATGAGCAGTTCTTC.

The V and J genes are TRBV12-3 or TRBV12-4 and TRBJ2-5; 7 bases match TRBD1. The CDR3 has 15 amino acids. V lost 6 bases to trimming and J lost 2 bases; unmatched junction nucleotides: 9. In DNA form, the CDR3 reads TGTGCCAGCAGAATCAGACAGGGTTGGCAAGAGACCCAGTACTTC. Translation gives CASRIRQGWQETQYF.

On this clonotype itself: The junction differs from germline at one of its ends, possibly a read error. The chain has TRBV7-2 and TRBJ1-2; TRBD1 is a possible D gene (6 bases). CDR1 SGHTA and CDR2 FQGNSA come from the germline V gene. The CDR3 is 14 residues long. The CDR3 bases are TGTGCCAACAGCCCCCTTGGAGAGGGACAAGGCTACACCTTC. Protein product: CANSPLGEGQGYTF.

At least ten counts were recorded for this clonotype. The rearrangement uses TRBV7-2 and TRBJ2-7; D remains ambiguous. V dropped 0 bases and J dropped 0 bases, with 3 bases sitting between them. The CDR3 has 13 residues. Germline V gene data show CDR1 as SGHTA and CDR2 as FQGNSA. Here the CDR3 DNA reads TGTGCCAGCAGCTTAGCTTTCTCCTACGAGCAGTACTTC. This gives the protein CASSLAFSYEQYF.

Points on this clonotype: At one end, the junction sequence differs from germline, possibly due to a read error. The rearrangement links TRBV3-1 to TRBJ2-3; either TRBD1 or TRBD2 may supply D (5 bases each). This CDR3 region has 14 residues. Germline V lookup: CDR1 LGHDT, CDR2 YNNKEL (reference sequence). As DNA, the CDR3 is TGTGCCAGCCGCCAACCAGGGAGTACAGATACGCAGTATTTT. Its protein product is CASRQPGSTDTQYF.

A few counts support this clonotype. The chain carries TRBV20-1 and TRBJ1-5; D gene ambiguous. The CDR3 spans 13 residues. Germline values: CDR1 DFQATT, CDR2 SNEGSKA (reference sequence). V lost 3 bases and J 3 bases, leaving 9 bases between the germline ends. CDR3 sequence (DNA): TGCAGTGCTAGTGGAAGGGTCAATCAGCCCCAGCATTTT. Translating it yields CSASGRVNQPQHF.

The sample holds a few counts of this clonotype. The chain carries TRBV20-1 and TRBJ2-7; the match to TRBD2 covers 10 bases. The CDR3 totals 12 residues. The germline CDR1 and CDR2 sequences are DFQATT and SNEGSKA (reference sequence). With 5 bases clipped from V and 3 bases from J, the junction kept 1 base outside the gene matches. The CDR3 protein is CSAGLADYEQYF. CDR3 DNA: TGCAGTGCTGGACTAGCGGACTACGAGCAGTACTTC.

A remark on this clonotype: This sequence may be a read error, since a much larger clone differs from it by one base. CDR3 nucleotide sequence: TGCGCCAGCAGCCTCACTGCGACTAGCGGTTACAATGAGCAGTACTTC. It encodes CASSLTATSGYNEQYF. The chain has TRBV4-3 and TRBJ2-5, with 9 bases matching TRBD2. Germline CDR1 reads LGHNA; CDR2 reads YSLEER. CDR3 length equals 16 residues. Trimming removed 4 bases from V and 11 bases from J; junction bases left unmatched: 17.

Only one count was recorded for this clonotype. This rearrangement joins TRBV20-1 to TRBJ1-5; 8 bases are shared with TRBD1. The V gene end was trimmed by 5 bases and the J gene end by 5 bases; junction bases not matched to a gene: 8. This CDR3 region has 14 residues. CDR1 DFQATT and CDR2 SNEGSKA come from the germline V gene (reference sequence). CDR3 sequence reads: CSARGTGLYQPQHF. The DNA for the CDR3 is TGCAGTGCTCGAGGGACAGGATTATATCAGCCCCAGCATTTT.

This chain joins TRBV20-1 and TRBJ2-7, with 10 bases identical to TRBD2. Trimming removed 5 bases from V and 6 bases from J; junction bases left unmatched: 7. The CDR3 covers 13 residues. Germline V gene sequence: CDR1 DFQATT, CDR2 SNEGSKA (reference sequence). CDR3: CSAGPRLAGEQYF. Written as DNA, the CDR3 is TGCAGTGCTGGGCCTAGACTAGCGGGCGAGCAGTACTTC.

This clonotype was counted between two and nine times. The chain carries TRBV9 and TRBJ1-1; D is ambiguous. This CDR3 contains 13 residues. Trimming removed 0 bases from V and 4 bases from J, with 7 bases in between. CDR1 and CDR2 (germline): SGDLS, YYNGEE. In DNA form, the CDR3 reads TGTGCCAGCAGCGTAGCAGTGACCACTGAAGCTTTCTTT. It is translated as CASSVAVTTEAFF.

The chain links TRBV7-2 to TRBJ2-1; D call uncertain. The CDR3 consists of 13 residues. With 4 bases removed from V and 3 bases from J, the gap between germline ends came to 7 bases. CDR1 and CDR2 (germline): SGHTA, FQGNSA. The CDR3 nucleotides are TGTGCCAGCAGCTCCCGGTTCTACAATGAGCAGTTCTTC. This sequence encodes CASSSRFYNEQFF.

CDR3 sequence reads: CATSVGGSSYNEQYF. CDR3 nucleotides: TGTGCCACCAGTGTTGGAGGGAGCTCCTACAATGAGCAGTACTTC. The chain has TRBV24-1 and TRBJ2-1, with D possibly being TRBD2 (6 bases). The assigned J gene may be wrong: the sequence end matches TRBJ2-7 better. The CDR3 totals 15 residues. Germline CDR1 KGHDR, CDR2 SFDVKD.

This clonotype occurred many times. The V and J genes are TRBV6-4 and TRBJ2-5; maybe TRBD1 (5 bases). There are 13 residues in the CDR3. Looked up from germline, CDR1 is MRHNA and CDR2 is SNTAGT. V shed 3 bases and J shed 5 bases, with 10 bases lying between them. In DNA, the CDR3 is TGTGCCAGCAGTGAAACAGGCGTGGAGACCCAGTACTTC. It is translated as CASSETGVETQYF.

To note about this clonotype: An end of the junction does not agree with germline; a read error may underlie this. This chain links TRBV27 with TRBJ2-3; the D gene could be TRBD1 or TRBD2 (5 bases each). The CDR3 is made up of 18 amino acids. Looked up from germline, CDR1 is MNHEY and CDR2 is SMNVEV (reference sequence). The CDR3 region has the DNA TGTGCCGGCAGTTTATCGAAGGGACCTGACAGCGGCACAGATACGCAGTATTTT. Protein: CAGSLSKGPDSGTDTQYF.

This clonotype was counted a few times. V and J are TRBV27 and TRBJ2-7; maybe TRBD2 (6 bases). Per the germline V gene, CDR1 is MNHEY and CDR2 is SMNVEV (reference sequence). CDR3 length: 16 amino acids. The ends were cut back, 4 bases at V and 0 bases at J, with 16 bases in the middle. Here the CDR3 reads CASSYAPGRFSYEQYF. The DNA of the CDR3 is TGTGCCAGCAGTTACGCCCCGGGGAGGTTCTCCTACGAGCAGTACTTC.

The gene calls are TRBV12-3 or TRBV12-4 and TRBJ1-2, with 8 bases matching TRBD1. The CDR3 is 15 residues long. V lost 3 bases and J lost 5; bases outside the gene matches: 8. The CDR3 sequence is CASSLSAGQVYGYTF. The CDR3 DNA is TGTGCCAGCAGTTTGTCTGCGGGACAGGTTTATGGCTACACCTTC.